This T cell receptor beta chain derives from a study of blood T cell repertoires in COVID-19. Overall study: Both acute and convalescent COVID-19 samples were obtained from the United States, Italy and Spain. T cells, B-cell-depleted T cells, or PBMCs provided the cDNA or gDNA that served as material.

The CDR3 contains 13 residues. V lost 6 bases and J lost 7, with 13 bases in between. Germline V gene sequence: CDR1 WNHNN, CDR2 SYGVQD (reference sequence). Source study methods: The authors estimated nucleated cell counts from reference gene primer amplification. Here immunoSEQ multiplex PCR was the method, and the copy in TCRdb shows in-frame clones only, minus some. For V, J and clone size, that table is used; D and trimming come from the DNA. The data hold 250,000 to 400,000 clones, with about nine tenths observed a single time. The chain links TRBV10-1 to TRBJ2-1, with D possibly being TRBD2 (6 bases). The material sequenced was peripheral blood. This clonotype was sampled from a woman aged 25 to 39 with COVID-19, enrolled during active disease. This CDR3 reads CASSGTRYNEQFF. For the CDR3, the DNA is TGCGCCAGCAGCGGGACTCGTTATAATGAGCAGTTCTTC.